Below are 24 T cell receptor beta chains sequenced from a single sample in a study of blood T cell repertoires in COVID-19. The assay was immunoSEQ multiplex PCR, and TCRdb's table has in-frame clones only and misses some. The table lists about 270,000 clones, about nine tenths of them singletons. Material for sequencing was PBMCs or T cells enriched from blood (not recorded which). The receptors shown here come from a woman aged 60-70 years who had recovered from COVID-19.

On this clone itself: The same CDR3 arises from other DNA sequences in this sample as well. The CDR3, as DNA: TGTGCCAGCAGTTTACGGGGTACAGATACGCAGTATTTT. Translating it yields CASSLRGTDTQYF. The chain uses TRBV27 and TRBJ2-3; maybe TRBD2 (5 bases). There are 13 residues in the CDR3. V lost 2 bases and J lost 3, with 6 bases in between. CDR1 is MNHEY and CDR2 is SMNVEV in the germline V gene (reference sequence).

This clone showed up just a few times. The chain uses TRBV29-1 and TRBJ2-2, with TRBD1 matching over 8 bases. The ends lost 7 bases at V and 6 bases at J; junction bases unmatched: 13. The length of the CDR3 is 15 residues. Per germline, CDR1 SQVTM and CDR2 ANQGSEA. CDR3 in amino acids: CSAKRGQGAAGELFF. CDR3 bases: TGCAGCGCCAAAAGAGGGCAGGGGGCGGCCGGGGAGCTGTTTTTT.

The genes are TRBV7-6 and TRBJ2-7, with 11 bases matching TRBD2. Germline lookup yields CDR1 SGHVS and CDR2 FNYEAQ. Trimming at V came to 0 bases and at J to 3 bases, leaving 10 bases not matched to a gene. The CDR3 is 18 amino acids. The CDR3 reads CASSLATSGDPLFYEQYF. The CDR3 nucleotides read TGTGCCAGCAGCTTAGCGACTAGCGGGGATCCCCTATTCTACGAGCAGTACTTC.

The chain recombines TRBV7-3 with TRBJ2-3, with 7 bases that match TRBD1. Per germline, CDR1 SGHTA and CDR2 FQGTGA. The CDR3 is 16 amino acids. V lost 3 bases to trimming and J lost 2 bases; unmatched junction nucleotides: 8. The CDR3: CASSFRQGDATDTQYF. CDR3 bases: TGTGCCAGCAGCTTTAGGCAGGGGGACGCCACAGATACGCAGTATTTT.

This rearrangement joins TRBV11-3 to TRBJ1-3, with TRBD1 as a possible D gene (5 bases). The CDR3 sequence is 15 residues long. V was pared by 3 bases and J by 5 bases, with 14 bases between. The germline CDR1 and CDR2 sequences are SGHNT and YENEEA. CDR3 protein: CASSFRGASRNTIYF. The DNA for the CDR3 is TGTGCCAGCAGCTTTAGGGGCGCCTCCCGAAACACCATATATTTT.

The rearrangement uses TRBV5-1 and TRBJ2-3; 10 nucleotides match TRBD1. CDR1 is SGHRS and CDR2 is YFSETQ in the germline V gene. J was trimmed by 1 base and V by 4 bases; bases with no gene match: 6. The CDR3 has 16 residues. CDR3 nucleotide sequence: TGCGCCAGCAGCACATCCGGGACAGGGGGCACAGATACGCAGTATTTT. Protein product: CASSTSGTGGTDTQYF. The whole variable domain, remainder taken from reference TRBV5-1 and TRBJ2-3, is KAGVTQTPRYLIKTRGQQVTLSCSPISGHRSVSWYQQTPGQGLQFLFEYFSETQRNKGNFPGRFSGRQFSNSRSEMNVSTLELGDSALYLCASSTSGTGGTDTQYFGPGTRLTVL.

The rearrangement uses TRBV9 and TRBJ1-6; D is undetermined. The CDR3 totals 13 residues. Germline-derived CDR1 and CDR2 are SGDLS and YYNGEE. V lost 4 bases to trimming and J lost 13 bases, with 15 bases between them. The CDR3 DNA sequence: TGTGCCAGCAGCCTCCGCCTTCGGGATCCCCTCCACTTT. Its protein is CASSLRLRDPLHF.

This clone was seen just once. The chain carries TRBV3-1 (or the pseudogene TRBV3-2) and TRBJ1-4; D is ambiguous. This CDR3 contains 14 residues. V was clipped by 2 bases and J by 2 bases, with 6 bases between them. Germline V gene lookup returns CDR1 LGHDT and CDR2 YNNKEL (reference sequence). The CDR3 DNA reads TGTGCCAGCAGCCAATACGGGACTAATGAAAAACTGTTTTTT. Translated: CASSQYGTNEKLFF.

The V call is TRBV27, the J call TRBJ2-7; TRBD2 matches at 9 bases. CDR3 length: 16 amino acids. V dropped 9 bases and J dropped 6; count of bases not matched to a gene: 18. CDR1 is MNHEY and CDR2 is SMNVEV in the germline V gene (reference sequence). The chain's CDR3 is CARILNPGLAPSEQYF. The DNA for the CDR3 is TGTGCCAGAATACTCAACCCGGGACTAGCACCATCCGAGCAGTACTTC.

The chain carries TRBV5-1 and TRBJ2-1; possible D gene TRBD2, 5 bases. The germline V gene has CDR1 SGHRS and CDR2 YFSETQ. Trimming left V 4 bases short and J 0 bases short, with 14 bases between. CDR3 length: 16 residues. The chain's CDR3 is CASSVLGMSSYNEQFF. The CDR3 coding sequence is TGCGCCAGCAGCGTCCTCGGGATGAGCTCCTACAATGAGCAGTTCTTC.

The V gene is TRBV5-1, the J gene TRBJ2-3; D possibly corresponds to TRBD1 (5 bases). Germline V gene data show CDR1 as SGHRS and CDR2 as YFSETQ. The CDR3 length is 14 residues. Trimming cost V 2 bases and J 2 bases, with 9 bases left between them. CDR3 sequence: CASSFSGPTDTQYF. In nucleotides, the CDR3 is TGCGCCAGCAGCTTTTCAGGGCCCACAGATACGCAGTATTTT.

This sequence joins TRBV3-1 (or the pseudogene TRBV3-2) and TRBJ2-1; 13 nucleotides line up with TRBD2. The CDR3 has 16 residues. V was clipped by 1 base and J by 9 bases; unmatched bases: 6. The germline CDR1 and CDR2 sequences are LGHDT and YNNKEL (reference sequence). The CDR3 region is CASSQAPGLAGIEQFF. CDR3 sequence (DNA): TGTGCCAGCAGCCAAGCCCCGGGACTAGCGGGAATTGAGCAGTTCTTC.

The chain has TRBV5-4 and TRBJ1-1; possibly TRBD1 for D (5 bases). The CDR3 has 12 amino acids. CDR1 is SGHNT, CDR2 YYREEE, per germline (reference sequence). V was cut by 1 base and J by 7 bases, with 8 bases left in between. CDR3 loop: CASSLTGYEAFF. The CDR3 DNA reads as TGTGCCAGCAGCTTGACAGGCTATGAAGCTTTCTTT.

The chain recombines TRBV6-5 with TRBJ1-4, with TRBD1 matching over 7 bases. The CDR3 spans 16 residues. Germline assignment: CDR1 MNHEY and CDR2 SVGAGI. Germline trimming cut 0 bases from V and 7 bases from J; bases unmatched to any gene: 8. CDR3 sequence (DNA): TGTGCCAGCAGTTACTCGGTATACAGGGGAGTTGAAAAACTGTTTTTT. It specifies CASSYSVYRGVEKLFF.

The chain recombines TRBV3-1 (or the pseudogene TRBV3-2) with TRBJ1-2; D ambiguous. The CDR3 loop spans 15 amino acids. The V gene lost 1 base and the J gene lost 2 bases, with 11 bases spanning the gap. Germline CDR1 LGHDT, CDR2 YNNKEL (reference sequence). The CDR3 protein is CASSQGGVRNYGYTF. The DNA for the CDR3 is TGTGCCAGCAGCCAAGGCGGGGTGAGGAACTATGGCTACACCTTC.

The gene calls are TRBV7-9 and TRBJ2-7; D possibly corresponds to TRBD1 (6 bases). V was trimmed by 6 bases and J by 2 bases, leaving 17 bases between them. The CDR3 loop spans 15 amino acids. Germline V CDR1 and CDR2: SEHNR, FQNEAQ (reference sequence). CDR3 sequence (DNA): TGTGCCAGCAGTTCTCAGGGGATTCCGCCCTACGAGCAGTACTTC. Protein sequence: CASSSQGIPPYEQYF.

The chain links TRBV3-1 (or the pseudogene TRBV3-2) to TRBJ1-1, with D possibly being TRBD1 (6 bases). The CDR3 spans 18 residues. The germline V gene encodes CDR1 LGHDT and CDR2 YNNKEL (reference sequence). Between the trimmed V and J ends, which lost 3 bases and 1 base, there was a span of 21 bases. The CDR3 bases are TGTGCCAGCAGCCATTCGGTACCCGCAGGGGCGAGGAACACTGAAGCTTTCTTT. It codes for CASSHSVPAGARNTEAFF.

The gene calls are TRBV12-5 and TRBJ2-1; weak D call: TRBD1 (6 bases). Germline V CDR1 and CDR2: LGHNT, FRNRAP. Trimming left V 5 bases short and J 2 bases short, with 16 bases between. The CDR3 totals 16 residues. DNA for the CDR3: TGTGCTAGTGGTCCCCTCCGTGGGGGCCCCTACAATGAGCAGTTCTTC. It translates to CASGPLRGGPYNEQFF. The full variable domain, with the rest looked up from reference TRBV12-5 and TRBJ2-1, is DARVTQTPRHKVTEMGQEVTMRCQPILGHNTVFWYRQTMMQGLELLAYFRNRAPLDDSGMPKDRFSAEMPDATLATLKIQPSEPRDSAVYFCASGPLRGGPYNEQFFGPGTRLTVL.

This clone has just one count. This chain links TRBV30 with TRBJ2-3, with TRBD1 matching 8 bases. CDR3 length: 14 amino acids. V gave up 5 bases and J gave up 4 bases; unmatched junction bases: 8. The germline gives CDR1 GTSNPN, CDR2 SVGIG (reference sequence). CDR3 protein: CAWGKPGGADTQYF. The CDR3 DNA follows: TGTGCCTGGGGAAAACCAGGGGGCGCAGATACGCAGTATTTT.

The rearrangement uses TRBV3-1 (or the pseudogene TRBV3-2) and TRBJ2-1; 8 bases line up with TRBD1. CDR3 length: 15 amino acids. V was pared by 4 bases and J by 2 bases, with 4 bases of the junction left unmatched. The germline gives CDR1 LGHDT, CDR2 YNNKEL (reference sequence). CDR3 protein: CASSPQGAPYNEQFF. The CDR3 region has the DNA TGTGCCAGCAGCCCCCAGGGGGCGCCCTACAATGAGCAGTTCTTC.

V and J are TRBV2 and TRBJ1-2; weak D call: TRBD1 (5 bases). The ends were cut back, 5 bases at V and 0 bases at J, with 10 bases in the middle. The CDR3 is 14 amino acids. Germline assignment: CDR1 SNHLY and CDR2 FYNNEI. CDR3 sequence: CASSQRQPNYGYTF. The CDR3 nucleotides read TGTGCCAGCAGTCAACGACAGCCTAACTATGGCTACACCTTC.

The chain employs TRBV10-2 and TRBJ2-2; D possibly corresponds to TRBD1 (6 bases). The CDR3 consists of 15 residues. The germline V gene encodes CDR1 WSHSY and CDR2 SAAADI. The V and J ends lost 2 bases and 5 bases respectively, with 12 bases between them. The CDR3 loop reads CASSEPRQGTGELFF. The CDR3 DNA reads as TGCGCCAGCAGTGAGCCCCGCCAGGGGACCGGGGAGCTGTTTTTT.

The chain is built from TRBV2 and TRBJ1-4; unclear D gene. Trimming removed 4 bases at V and 5 bases at J, with 8 bases between. The CDR3 totals 13 residues. Per germline, CDR1 SNHLY and CDR2 FYNNEI. CDR3 amino acids: CASSVGSNEKLFF. The CDR3 DNA reads TGTGCCAGCAGTGTCGGGAGCAATGAAAAACTGTTTTTT.

V and J are TRBV6-5 and TRBJ2-2; 9 bases are a match to TRBD1. Germline values: CDR1 MNHEY, CDR2 SVGAGI. The CDR3 is 14 residues long. J lost 3 bases, V lost 6 bases, and 2 bases had no gene match. The CDR3 sequence is CASSRTGDTGELFF. Written as DNA, the CDR3 is TGTGCCAGCAGCAGGACAGGGGACACCGGGGAGCTGTTTTTT.